The T cell receptor beta chain under discussion was sequenced for a study of beta chain features in type 1 diabetes. Study-wide findings and caveats: A greater similarity of naive, central memory and Treg TCRB repertoires was seen among patients than among healthy donors. Shorter TCRB CDR3s, moderately but significantly so, marked every one of the four CD4+ subsets in Type 1 diabetes patients. Sequencing used cDNA, and cells with high TCR expression could therefore be over-represented. With patients and controls alike, PCR might favor shorter templates to an equal degree.

This clone has just a few counts. The antigen is unknown. The study reverse transcribed the entire isolated RNA, so it sequenced expressed TCRB transcripts. TCRdb's copy holds only in-frame clones and misses some; the assay was immunoSEQ multiplex PCR. The table has 240,000 or so clones, approximately 15% seen once. Heparinised blood was drawn once per donor, averaging about 116 mL. The CDR3 consists of 14 residues. The germline V and J ends were trimmed by 5 bases and 1 base, with 9 bases remaining between them. CDR1 and CDR2 from the germline V gene are PRHDT and FYEKMQ (reference sequence). The chain combines TRBV13 with TRBJ2-1, with TRBD1 as a possible D gene (5 bases). Sequencing was done on a sample of naive CD4+ T cells from blood. This receptor was identified in a man aged 30 to 39 with type 1 diabetes. Written as DNA, the CDR3 is TGTGCCAGCAGCAAAGGGGTTTCCTACAATGAGCAGTTCTTC. Translating gives CASSKGVSYNEQFF.